This T cell receptor beta chain was identified in a study of CD8 T cells in Susac syndrome. Study results and caveats: TCR sequencing and HLA analysis covered a relatively small number of individuals.

With regard to this clonotype: Its antigen is as yet unknown.

RNA in amounts of about 0.5 to 1 ug was reverse transcribed with random hexamers. TCRdb passed the immunoSEQ multiplex PCR reads through MiXCR, listing each CDR3 protein once. The sample includes 150,000 to 250,000 distinct CDR3 sequences, nearly 95% seen only once; the top ten take 0.093%. The V gene's germline CDR1 is GTSNPN and CDR2 SVGIG (reference sequence). Trimming took 1 base from V and 6 from J, leaving 16 bases between them. CDR3 length equals 15 residues. In the multiple sclerosis control group, patients were treatment-naive and had stable or active relapsing-remitting disease. The chain couples TRBV30 to TRBJ2-1; tentative D call: TRBD2 (6 bases). This TCR was sampled from a human donor with multiple sclerosis. Material for sequencing was CD4+ T cells from PBMCs. The CDR3 coding sequence is TGTGCCTGGAGTGGGGACTGGCGACCCTCCAATGAGCAGTTCTTC. Residues: CAWSGDWRPSNEQFF.